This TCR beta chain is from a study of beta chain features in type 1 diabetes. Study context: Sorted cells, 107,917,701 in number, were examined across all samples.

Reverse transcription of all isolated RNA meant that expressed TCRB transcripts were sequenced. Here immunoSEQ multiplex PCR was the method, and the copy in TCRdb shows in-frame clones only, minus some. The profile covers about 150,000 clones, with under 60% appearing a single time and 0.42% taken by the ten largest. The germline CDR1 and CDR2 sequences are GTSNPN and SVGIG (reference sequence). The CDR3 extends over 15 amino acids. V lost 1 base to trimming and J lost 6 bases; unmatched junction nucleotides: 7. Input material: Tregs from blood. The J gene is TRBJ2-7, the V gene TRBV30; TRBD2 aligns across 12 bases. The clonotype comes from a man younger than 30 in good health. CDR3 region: CAWSAGLAGISEQYF. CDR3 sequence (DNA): TGTGCCTGGAGTGCCGGACTAGCGGGGATCAGCGAGCAGTACTTC.